Below are 14 T cell receptor beta chains sequenced from a single sample in a study of siplizumab effects on memory and regulatory T cells. Method: immunoSEQ multiplex PCR; TCRdb's copy keeps in-frame clones and lacks some. The sample yields tens of thousands of clones, more than 80% seen once. Sample: CD8+ T cells sorted from blood. These receptors were obtained from a human donor in good health.

CDR3 residues: CASSPAGLPHEQYF. The DNA of the CDR3 is TGTGCCAGCAGCCCAGCGGGTTTGCCCCACGAGCAGTACTTC. V gene TRBV11-3 combines with J gene TRBJ2-7; tentative D call: TRBD2 (6 bases). Trimming left V 5 bases short and J 5 bases short, with 16 bases between. Germline V gene sequence: CDR1 SGHNT, CDR2 YENEEA. The CDR3 length is 14 residues.

The chain carries TRBV7-8 and TRBJ2-6; 8 nucleotides line up with TRBD1. The CDR3 covers 18 residues. CDR1 is SGHVS, CDR2 FQNEAQ, per germline. The ends lost 4 bases at V and 0 bases at J; junction bases unmatched: 8. The chain's CDR3 is CASSWVGTGVSGANVLTF. In DNA form, the CDR3 reads TGTGCCAGCAGCTGGGTGGGGACAGGCGTCTCTGGGGCCAACGTCCTGACTTTC.

In its sample, this clone was seen a few times. The chain couples TRBV7-9 to TRBJ1-2; D remains ambiguous. The V end was cut by 4 bases, the J end by 5 bases, with 8 bases between. The CDR3 runs to 12 residues. The germline V gene encodes CDR1 SEHNR and CDR2 FQNEAQ (reference sequence). The CDR3 region has the DNA TGTGCCAGCAGCTCCATTGAGTATGGCTACACCTTC. Amino acid sequence: CASSSIEYGYTF. The full variable domain, completed using reference TRBV7-9 and TRBJ1-2, is DTGVSQNPRHKITKRGQNVTFRCDPISEHNRLYWYRQTLGQGPEFLTYFQNEAQLEKSRLLSDRFSAERPKGSFSTLEIQRTEQGDSAMYLCASSSIEYGYTFGSGTRLTVV.

This chain links TRBV9 with TRBJ1-1; possible D gene TRBD1, 5 bases. The length of the CDR3 is 16 residues. Germline CDR1 and CDR2: SGDLS and YYNGEE. V gave up 2 bases and J gave up 4 bases, with 18 bases separating them. The CDR3 reads CASSVSRDRWGTEAFF. CDR3 DNA: TGTGCCAGCAGCGTGAGCCGGGACCGCTGGGGCACTGAAGCTTTCTTT.

This sequence joins TRBV30 and TRBJ2-7; the D is unclear. CDR1 is GTSNPN and CDR2 is SVGIG in the germline V gene (reference sequence). Trimming shortened V by 2 bases and J by 1 base, and 9 bases separated the two germline ends. This CDR3 region has 13 residues. The CDR3 loop is CAWSIGTSYEQYF. Here the CDR3 DNA reads TGTGCCTGGAGTATAGGCACTTCCTACGAGCAGTACTTC. The full variable domain, rest sourced from reference TRBV30 and TRBJ2-7, is SQTIHQWPATLVQPVGSPLSLECTVEGTSNPNLYWYRQAAGRGLQLLFYSVGIGQISSEVPQNLSASRPQDRQFILSSKKLLLSDSGFYLCAWSIGTSYEQYFGPGTRLTVT.

Points on this clone: Sequence at one end of the junction differs from germline and may be a read error. J is TRBJ2-7 and V is TRBV6-6; weak D call: TRBD2 (6 bases). Looked up from germline, CDR1 is MNHNY and CDR2 is SVGAGI (reference sequence). The CDR3 loop spans 9 amino acids. This CDR3 is CASSYGRGF. The CDR3 DNA reads as TGTGCCAGCAGTTACGGCCGGGGGTTC.

In regard to this clone: The sample has other DNA sequences that encode this CDR3 too. The gene calls are TRBV28 and TRBJ1-5; D is unclear. Trimming left V 3 bases short and J 10 bases short, with 10 bases between. CDR3 length: 12 residues. Germline CDR1 MDHEN, CDR2 SYDVKM. CDR3 DNA: TGTGCCAGCAGTTTCGGCGGGCAACCCCAGCATTTT. Translated: CASSFGGQPQHF. Full variable domain (rest looked up from reference TRBV28 and TRBJ1-5): DVKVTQSSRYLVKRTGEKVFLECVQDMDHENMFWYRQDPGLGLRLIYFSYDVKMKEKGDIPEGYSVSREKKERFSLILESASTNQTSMYLCASSFGGQPQHFGDGTRLSIL.

J is TRBJ2-1 and V is TRBV18; TRBD1 aligns across 10 bases. CDR1 and CDR2 (germline): KGHSH, LQKENI. The CDR3 runs 15 residues. J was trimmed by 4 bases and V by 1 base; bases with no gene match: 1. CDR3 loop: CASSPLDRGYNEQFF. The CDR3 DNA follows: TGTGCCAGCTCACCACTGGACAGGGGGTACAATGAGCAGTTCTTC. The variable domain in full, with the rest retrieved from reference TRBV18 and TRBJ2-1, is NAGVMQNPRHLVRRRGQEARLRCSPMKGHSHVYWYRQLPEEGLKFMVYLQKENIIDESGMPKERFSAEFPKEGPSILRIQQVVRGDSAAYFCASSPLDRGYNEQFFGPGTRLTVL.

The chain is built from TRBV7-9 and TRBJ2-1; D possibly corresponds to TRBD2 (5 bases). Germline values: CDR1 SEHNR, CDR2 FQNEAQ (reference sequence). Deletions cut 4 bases from V and 6 bases from J, with 19 bases between. This CDR3 contains 16 residues. CDR3 bases: TGTGCCAGCAGCTCCACCCAGAGGGATCGGATCAATGAGCAGTTCTTC. This encodes CASSSTQRDRINEQFF.

CDR3 DNA sequence: TGTGCCAGCAGCTCATCTACGGTACTAGCGGGAGGGGATGAGCAGTTCTTC. Its protein is CASSSSTVLAGGDEQFF. This chain connects TRBV7-9 to TRBJ2-1; 13 positions match TRBD2. The V gene's germline CDR1 is SEHNR and CDR2 FQNEAQ (reference sequence). The CDR3 is 17 residues long. V lost 4 bases to trimming and J lost 8 bases; unmatched junction nucleotides: 11.

V is TRBV19 and J is TRBJ2-7; 10 bases are shared with TRBD1. The V gene end was trimmed by 6 bases and the J gene end by 2 bases; junction bases not matched to a gene: 4. The CDR3 is made up of 14 amino acids. From germline, CDR1 is LNHDA and CDR2 SQIVND (reference sequence). Here the CDR3 reads CASSAGTGAYEQYF. Written as DNA, the CDR3 is TGTGCCAGTAGCGCCGGGACAGGGGCCTACGAGCAGTACTTC.

The chain uses TRBV2 and TRBJ2-3, with TRBD1 matching over 9 bases. This CDR3 is built from 13 residues. The J segment lost 3 bases and the V segment lost 11 bases, leaving 6 bases of the junction unmatched. The germline gives CDR1 SNHLY, CDR2 FYNNEI. Here the CDR3 reads CAGTGGATDTQYF. Here the CDR3 DNA reads TGTGCCGGTACAGGGGGCGCAACAGATACGCAGTATTTT.

This clone has only one observation. This chain links TRBV29-1 with TRBJ2-1; D is unclear. This CDR3 spans 13 amino acids. The germline CDR1 and CDR2 sequences are SQVTM and ANQGSEA. V lost 4 bases and J lost 4, with 11 bases in between. CDR3 region: CSVGLDLYNEQFF. CDR3 sequence (DNA): TGCAGCGTTGGGCTAGATTTGTACAATGAGCAGTTCTTC.

The chain recombines TRBV6-5 with TRBJ2-7; possibly TRBD1 for D (5 bases). The germline gives CDR1 MNHEY, CDR2 SVGAGI. This CDR3 has 14 amino acids. Trimming took off 6 bases at V and 1 base at J, with 13 bases between the two ends. The CDR3 nucleotides are TGTGCCAGCAGCCCATTCAGGGCGTCCTACGAGCAGTACTTC. It specifies CASSPFRASYEQYF.